A selection of T cell receptor beta chains follows, all from one sample in a study of response to subunit inactivated influenza vaccine. MiXCR was run by TCRdb on the RT-PCR reads, yielding one entry per CDR3 protein. The repertoire holds around 320,000 distinct CDR3 sequences, with roughly 22% as singletons. The specimen was PBMCs from blood, collected approximately 20 months after vaccination. The origin of the receptors is a man between 50 and 75 years old who received an inactivated influenza vaccine. Each CDR3 is given without its conserved first and last residue.

V gene: TRBV6-1
J gene: TRBJ1-2
CDR3 protein: ASRLTSNYGYT

V gene: TRBV12-3/TRBV12-4
J gene: TRBJ1-5
CDR3 protein: ASSLGQGNQPQH

V gene: TRBV7-9
J gene: TRBJ2-3
CDR3 protein: ASSLLSRGADTQY

V gene: TRBV5-5
J gene: TRBJ2-7
CDR3 protein: ASSLSGTGDYEQY

V gene: TRBV28
J gene: TRBJ1-2
CDR3 protein: ASSRTYGYT

V gene: TRBV7-3
J gene: TRBJ2-5
CDR3 protein: ASSPSGVSETQY

V gene: TRBV6-1
J gene: TRBJ1-2
CDR3 protein: ASTNSGTEPNYGYT

V gene: TRBV4-3
J gene: TRBJ1-5
CDR3 protein: ASSQDVGHNQPQH

V gene: TRBV7-2
J gene: TRBJ2-7
CDR3 protein: ASRLLAGGPIEQY

V gene: TRBV7-3
J gene: TRBJ2-3
CDR3 protein: ASSLPPDHTQY

V gene: TRBV20-1
J gene: TRBJ1-4
CDR3 protein: SARKGPISEKLF

V gene: TRBV9
J gene: TRBJ2-1
CDR3 protein: ASSVVGLANEQF

V gene: TRBV4-2
J gene: TRBJ1-5
CDR3 protein: ASSQEDNYSNQPQH

V gene: TRBV7-6
J gene: TRBJ1-1
CDR3 protein: ASSLATGAINTEAF

V gene: TRBV14
J gene: TRBJ2-1
CDR3 protein: ASAPGLLYNEQF

V gene: TRBV5-5
J gene: TRBJ1-4
CDR3 protein: ASSLLAAEKLF

V gene: TRBV14
J gene: TRBJ1-5
CDR3 protein: ASSQSVNQPQH

V gene: TRBV12-3/TRBV12-4
J gene: TRBJ2-1
CDR3 protein: ASSAGGPNEQF

V gene: TRBV5-1
J gene: TRBJ2-3
CDR3 protein: ASSLAGDDTQY

V gene: TRBV29-1
J gene: TRBJ2-7
CDR3 protein: SVGGVSDEQY

V gene: TRBV7-2
J gene: TRBJ2-7
CDR3 protein: ASSPRTRRNTYEQY

V gene: TRBV5-4
J gene: TRBJ1-2
CDR3 protein: ASSLAGGLRMGYGYT

V gene: TRBV11-2
J gene: TRBJ2-7
CDR3 protein: ASSIRPLADLRYEQY

V gene: TRBV20-1
J gene: TRBJ2-7
CDR3 protein: SATGLAHSYEQY

V gene: TRBV20-1
J gene: TRBJ1-3
CDR3 protein: SARDGQTMAPGNTIY

V gene: TRBV29-1
J gene: TRBJ1-2
CDR3 protein: SVPAHTANYGYT

V gene: TRBV20-1
J gene: TRBJ2-3
CDR3 protein: SAKLAGEGTDTQY

V gene: TRBV4-3
J gene: TRBJ1-2
CDR3 protein: ASSRATGSDYGYT

V gene: TRBV7-8
J gene: TRBJ2-7
CDR3 protein: ASSSGQSYEQY

V gene: TRBV10-2
J gene: TRBJ1-5
CDR3 protein: ASSKTDSNQPQH

V gene: TRBV28
J gene: TRBJ1-6
CDR3 protein: ASSLSLGQHNSPLH

V gene: TRBV20-1
J gene: TRBJ2-1
CDR3 protein: SARDQFSERGSSYNEQF

V gene: TRBV7-9
J gene: TRBJ1-4
CDR3 protein: ASSPRDRGSEKLF

V gene: TRBV7-9
J gene: TRBJ2-7
CDR3 protein: ASSRVREVYEQY

V gene: TRBV7-9
J gene: TRBJ1-2
CDR3 protein: ASSLPGNRGQGYT

V gene: TRBV24-1
J gene: TRBJ2-1
CDR3 protein: ATSDLGTGRDYNEQF

V gene: TRBV29-1
J gene: TRBJ2-3
CDR3 protein: SAGTGSSTDTQY

V gene: TRBV12-3/TRBV12-4
J gene: TRBJ1-2
CDR3 protein: ASSSHSYGYT

V gene: TRBV3-1
J gene: TRBJ1-1
CDR3 protein: ASTNPGFGTEAF

V gene: TRBV9
J gene: TRBJ2-3
CDR3 protein: ASSVETTDTQY

V gene: TRBV14
J gene: TRBJ2-5
CDR3 protein: ASSQLTGAASETQY

V gene: TRBV6-5
J gene: TRBJ2-7
CDR3 protein: ASSYGGRDRGYEQY

V gene: TRBV7-8
J gene: TRBJ2-1
CDR3 protein: ASSSQTVVVHNEQF

V gene: TRBV5-1
J gene: TRBJ2-2
CDR3 protein: ASSLWQGGTGELF

V gene: TRBV20-1
J gene: TRBJ1-1
CDR3 protein: SAQAGTKTEAF

V gene: TRBV5-1
J gene: TRBJ1-6
CDR3 protein: ASSHREQGSPLH

V gene: TRBV7-7
J gene: TRBJ2-2
CDR3 protein: ASSSGRTNTGELF

V gene: TRBV7-3
J gene: TRBJ2-1
CDR3 protein: ASSSSSGSTQF

V gene: TRBV5-6
J gene: TRBJ1-2
CDR3 protein: ASSREGRGQGNT

V gene: TRBV28
J gene: TRBJ1-5
CDR3 protein: ASSLLGRALTNNQPQH

V gene: TRBV6-2/TRBV6-3
J gene: TRBJ2-1
CDR3 protein: ASSQSQGSYNEQF

V gene: TRBV4-1
J gene: TRBJ2-1
CDR3 protein: ASSPGPLEDEQF

V gene: TRBV12-3/TRBV12-4
J gene: TRBJ2-5
CDR3 protein: ASRSGIIQETQY

V gene: TRBV20-1
J gene: TRBJ2-5
CDR3 protein: SARSPFGLPQY

V gene: TRBV7-6
J gene: TRBJ2-3
CDR3 protein: ASSNEVMGTDTQY

V gene: TRBV9
J gene: TRBJ1-6
CDR3 protein: ASSVEAASSPLH

V gene: TRBV3-1
J gene: TRBJ2-5
CDR3 protein: ASSPPGGGETQY